The 6 T cell receptor beta chains in this list originate from one sample, sequenced in a study of CD8 T cells in ankylosing spondylitis. Using its own MiXCR run on the 5' RACE reads, TCRdb lists one record per CDR3 protein. The sample records approximately 340,000 distinct CDR3 sequences, approximately 14% being singletons. Source material: blood, either unsorted or a sorted T cell fraction (not recorded which). The origin of the receptors is a male donor with ankylosing spondylitis or in good health (not recorded which).

V usage is TRBV6-2 or TRBV6-3 and J usage is TRBJ2-3; no definite D call. V dropped 7 bases and J dropped 2 bases, with 7 bases sitting between them. CDR1 and CDR2 (germline): MNHEY, SVGEGT. The CDR3 totals 12 residues. The CDR3 bases are TGTGCCAGCACACAGTCCACAGATACGCAGTATTTT. This translates into CASTQSTDTQYF.

This clonotype was counted between two and nine times. CDR3 in amino acids: CSPRGSSYEQYF. CDR3 in DNA: TGCAGCCCCCGAGGGAGCTCCTACGAGCAGTACTTC. The chain has TRBV29-1 and TRBJ2-7, with D tentatively TRBD2 (5 bases). The CDR3 is 12 amino acids. The V gene lost 8 bases and the J gene lost 0 bases, with 11 bases spanning the gap. Germline assignment: CDR1 SQVTM and CDR2 ANQGSEA.

The V call is TRBV5-1, the J call TRBJ2-5; D remains ambiguous. This CDR3 is 14 amino acids long. CDR1 SGHRS and CDR2 YFSETQ come from the germline V gene. Trimming shortened V by 5 bases and J by 5 bases, and 16 bases separated the two germline ends. DNA for the CDR3: TGCGCCAGCAGTCCGGGCCTGCCCGAGGAGACCCAGTACTTC. This codes for CASSPGLPEETQYF. Using reference TRBV5-1 and TRBJ2-5 for the parts outside the CDR3, the full variable domain is KAGVTQTPRYLIKTRGQQVTLSCSPISGHRSVSWYQQTPGQGLQFLFEYFSETQRNKGNFPGRFSGRQFSNSRSEMNVSTLELGDSALYLCASSPGLPEETQYFGPGTRLLVL.

This clonotype was seen only once. This sequence may be a read error, since a much larger clone differs from it by one base. In DNA form, the CDR3 reads TGCTGTGCTAGAGATCCCGGGACTAGCGGCGGCACAGATACGCAGTATTTT. Translation gives CCARDPGTSGGTDTQYF. The V gene is TRBV20-1, the J gene TRBJ2-3, with TRBD2 identical over 11 bases. In germline, CDR1 is DFQATT, CDR2 SNEGSKA (reference sequence). CDR3 length equals 17 residues.

This clonotype was picked up a small number of times. The V call is TRBV20-1, the J call TRBJ2-7; 7 bases fit TRBD2. J was trimmed by 0 bases and V by 5 bases; bases with no gene match: 4. The CDR3 is 13 residues long. Germline V gene data show CDR1 as DFQATT and CDR2 as SNEGSKA (reference sequence). The CDR3: CSAPGRGSYEQYF. DNA of the CDR3: TGCAGTGCTCCAGGGAGGGGCTCCTACGAGCAGTACTTC.

This clonotype was found a few times. V and J are TRBV5-1 and TRBJ1-6, with D unclear. Germline V gene sequence: CDR1 SGHRS, CDR2 YFSETQ. This CDR3 has 15 residues. Trimming removed 4 bases at V and 9 bases at J, with 17 bases between. CDR3: CASSPQPLGGSPLHF. CDR3 coding DNA: TGCGCCAGCAGCCCACAACCCCTAGGTGGTTCACCCCTCCACTTT. The full variable domain, its missing parts supplied by reference TRBV5-1 and TRBJ1-6, is KAGVTQTPRYLIKTRGQQVTLSCSPISGHRSVSWYQQTPGQGLQFLFEYFSETQRNKGNFPGRFSGRQFSNSRSEMNVSTLELGDSALYLCASSPQPLGGSPLHFGNGTRLTVT.